This T cell receptor (beta chain) was retrieved from a study of T cell changes during pregnancy in multiple sclerosis. CDR1 SGHNT and CDR2 YYREEE come from the germline V gene (reference sequence). The CDR3 covers 16 residues. The junction had 11 bases not matched to a gene; V was cut back by 3 bases and J by 4 bases. The data were produced by immunoSEQ multiplex PCR, yet TCRdb's version contains in-frame clones alone and is incomplete. The repertoire consists of over 70,000 clones, with roughly 92% occurring once and the leading ten covering approximately 2.8%. The genes are TRBV5-4 and TRBJ2-5; 8 nucleotides line up with TRBD1. The receptor's source is a female donor in good health, enrolled as a control in a pregnancy study. The sample here was peripheral blood, taken in the third trimester of pregnancy. The CDR3 DNA reads TGTGCCAGCAGCTCTGGACAGGGAGGATGGGGAGAGACCCAGTACTTC. This translates into CASSSGQGGWGETQYF.